This passage covers 9 T cell receptor beta chains from one sample sequenced in a study of T cells in Graves' hyperthyroidism and ophthalmopathy. Amplified regions were TCR beta CDR3 sequences from RNA transcripts. The HTBI primer set served for first-round RT-PCR of the TCR CDR3. MiXCR, run by TCRdb on the multiplex PCR reads, gives a single entry per CDR3 protein. The sample contains around 100,000 distinct CDR3 sequences, 47% of which appear only once. Sequencing was done on a sample of blood. The receptors derive from a man between 40 and 49 years old with Graves' hyperthyroidism.

The chain couples TRBV9 to TRBJ2-7, with D possibly being TRBD1 or TRBD2 (5 bases each). There are 12 residues in the CDR3. Germline V gene data show CDR1 as SGDLS and CDR2 as YYNGEE. V shed 4 bases and J shed 6 bases, with 11 bases lying between them. CDR3: CASSPGGAEQYF. The CDR3 coding sequence is TGTGCCAGCAGCCCTGGGGGAGCCGAGCAGTACTTC.

With respect to this clonotype: As the CDR3 is not closed by the conserved phenylalanine or tryptophan, this likely results from a read error. The rearrangement joins TRBV5-1 to TRBJ1-2; D remains unclear. The CDR3 is made up of 12 amino acids. Trimming removed 0 bases from V and 2 bases from J, with 2 bases in between. The germline gives CDR1 SGHRS, CDR2 YFSETQ. As DNA, the CDR3 is TGCGCCAGCAGCTTGGTGAACTATGGCTACACCTTA. Its translation: CASSLVNYGYTL.

This clonotype was picked up many times. The chain carries TRBV2 and TRBJ1-4; D unclear. The V end lost 1 base, the J end lost 0 bases, and 6 bases lay between the germline ends. CDR3 size: 15 residues. Germline V CDR1 and CDR2: SNHLY, FYNNEI. CDR3 region: CASSEVDATNEKLFF. The CDR3 nucleotides are TGTGCCAGCAGTGAAGTGGATGCAACTAATGAAAAACTGTTTTTT.

As concerns this clonotype: This could be a read error, since a much larger clone is one nucleotide away. The V gene is TRBV6-1, the J gene TRBJ1-2, with D possibly being TRBD1 (5 bases). CDR1 and CDR2 from the germline V gene are MNHNS and SASEGT. The CDR3 is 13 amino acids. The CDR3, as DNA: TGTGCCAGCAGCGAACAGGAATACTATGGCTGCACCTTC. This encodes CASSEQEYYGCTF.

This clonotype was counted many times. The V call is TRBV7-9, the J call TRBJ2-2, with 8 bases aligning to TRBD2. Looked up from germline, CDR1 is SEHNR and CDR2 is FQNEAQ (reference sequence). The length of the CDR3 is 16 residues. The V segment lost 2 bases and the J segment 4 bases; nucleotides outside the gene matches: 6. DNA of the CDR3: TGTGCCAGCAGCTTATACTTAGCGGGGAGCACCGGGGAGCTGTTTTTT. Its translation is CASSLYLAGSTGELFF.

This sequence joins TRBV10-2 and TRBJ2-5; 9 bases are a match to TRBD1. The CDR3 length is 16 residues. Germline CDR1 reads WSHSY; CDR2 reads SAAADI. With V trimmed by 0 bases and J by 5 bases, 7 bases remained unmatched. The DNA for the CDR3 is TGCGCCAGCAGTGAGTCCAGGACAGGGGTGAGGGAGACCCAGTACTTC. Its protein product is CASSESRTGVRETQYF.

The J gene is TRBJ1-5, the V gene TRBV15; perhaps TRBD1 as D (6 bases). V dropped 3 bases and J dropped 4 bases, with 13 bases sitting between them. This CDR3 has 15 amino acids. Germline lookup yields CDR1 LNHNV and CDR2 YYDKDF (reference sequence). The DNA of the CDR3 is TGTGCCACCAGCAGGCAAAATACAGGGAATCAGCCCCAGCATTTT. It encodes CATSRQNTGNQPQHF.

Regarding this clonotype: In this CDR3 the conserved last residue, phenylalanine or tryptophan, is missing, so a read error is likely. The rearrangement links TRBV6-5 to TRBJ1-3; D is unresolved. The length of the CDR3 is 16 residues. The germline gives CDR1 MNHEY, CDR2 SVGAGI. V lost 2 bases and J lost 2, with 13 bases in between. The CDR3 spells CASSYTKQSPGNTIYL. CDR3 DNA sequence: TGTGCCAGCAGTTACACTAAACAGAGCCCTGGAAACACCATATATCTT.

This clonotype was seen many times. The chain combines TRBV9 with TRBJ2-3; D is unresolved. V lost 0 bases to trimming and J lost 2 bases, with 7 bases between them. CDR3 length: 14 residues. CDR1 SGDLS and CDR2 YYNGEE come from the germline V gene. As DNA, the CDR3 is TGTGCCAGCAGCGTAGCCCACCACACAGATACGCAGTATTTT. Amino acid sequence: CASSVAHHTDTQYF.